These T cell receptor beta chains were read from a single sample in a study of cytomegalovirus exposure and HLA in healthy donors. Clones were read by immunoSEQ multiplex PCR, and TCRdb kept only the in-frame ones, dropping some. This sample has under 200,000 clones, with over 65% found just once. The specimen sequenced was PBMCs. These receptors came from a woman aged 30 to 39 in good health and CMV-seronegative. CDR3s include the opening cysteine and the closing phenylalanine or tryptophan. D genes are given only for firm matches. Clone size is shown for a subset of rows, as once, few, many or a class of expanded clone.

size: -
length: 15
J: TRBJ2-3
D: TRBD2
V: TRBV6-5
CDR3: CASSLGLARSDTQYF
DNA: TGTGCCAGCAGCCTCGGACTAGCGAGATCAGATACGCAGTATTTT

size: -
length: 14
J: TRBJ2-7
D: TRBD1
V: TRBV5-1
CDR3: CASSETGVAYEQYF
DNA: TGCGCCAGCAGCGAAACAGGGGTGGCCTACGAGCAGTACTTC

size: -
length: 14
J: TRBJ2-6
D: -
V: TRBV4-2
CDR3: CASSLYAGANVLTF
DNA: TGTGCCAGCAGCCTATATGCTGGGGCCAACGTCCTGACTTTC

size: -
length: 17
J: TRBJ2-2
D: TRBD2
V: TRBV4-1
CDR3: CASSPRSGRTGTGELFF
DNA: TGCGCCAGCAGCCCAAGGTCCGGGAGGACGGGCACCGGGGAGCTGTTTTTT

size: -
length: 16
J: TRBJ1-2
D: -
V: TRBV4-2
CDR3: CASSQEPHAGSYGYTF
DNA: TGTGCCAGCAGCCAAGAACCGCACGCGGGGAGCTATGGCTACACCTTC

size: -
length: 14
J: TRBJ2-7
D: TRBD1
V: TRBV6-1
CDR3: CASSPGQVMKEQYF
DNA: TGTGCCAGCAGTCCCGGACAGGTTATGAAAGAGCAGTACTTC

size: -
length: 13
J: TRBJ2-5
D: -
V: TRBV9
CDR3: CASSGGSRETQYF
DNA: TGTGCCAGCAGCGGGGGCAGTCGAGAGACCCAGTACTTC

size: -
length: 16
J: TRBJ1-3
D: TRBD1
V: TRBV4-3
CDR3: CASSQETGGHGNTIYF
DNA: TGCGCCAGCAGCCAGGAGACAGGGGGCCATGGAAACACCATATATTTT

size: -
length: 15
J: TRBJ2-1
D: -
V: TRBV4-1
CDR3: CASSRGFSGYNEQFF
DNA: TGCGCCAGCAGCCGGGGATTTAGCGGCTACAATGAGCAGTTCTTC

size: -
length: 15
J: TRBJ2-3
D: -
V: TRBV7-3
CDR3: CASSFSLTGADTQYF
DNA: TGTGCCAGCAGCTTTAGCTTAACTGGAGCAGATACGCAGTATTTT

size: -
length: 14
J: TRBJ2-7
D: -
V: TRBV7-6
CDR3: CASSQNGNYHEQYF
DNA: TGTGCCAGCAGCCAAAATGGCAACTACCACGAGCAGTACTTC

size: -
length: 15
J: TRBJ2-2
D: -
V: TRBV30
CDR3: CAWSVGPRLTGELFF
DNA: TGTGCCTGGAGTGTTGGGCCTCGCCTTACCGGGGAGCTGTTTTTT

size: -
length: 16
J: TRBJ2-2
D: TRBD1
V: TRBV6-6
CDR3: CASSYGVTGTGGELFF
DNA: TGTGCCAGCAGTTACGGAGTGACAGGGACCGGCGGGGAGCTGTTTTTT

size: few
length: 15
J: TRBJ1-4
D: TRBD1
V: TRBV4-1
CDR3: CASSQERTGGGLVFF
DNA: TGCGCCAGCAGCCAAGAAAGGACAGGGGGGGGACTGGTGTTTTTT

size: few
length: 13
J: TRBJ1-1
D: TRBD1
V: TRBV11-2
CDR3: CASSSLQGAGAFF
DNA: TGTGCCAGCAGCTCACTACAGGGGGCTGGGGCTTTCTTT

size: -
length: 15
J: TRBJ2-7
D: TRBD1
V: TRBV27
CDR3: CASSLSVRGPYEQYF
DNA: TGTGCCAGCAGTTTATCTGTCAGGGGGCCCTACGAGCAGTACTTC

size: -
length: 13
J: TRBJ1-2
D: -
V: TRBV6-5
CDR3: CASSYSGGYGYTF
DNA: TGTGCCAGCAGTTACTCAGGGGGCTATGGCTACACCTTC

size: -
length: 18
J: TRBJ2-2
D: TRBD2
V: TRBV11-3
CDR3: CASSPRGLAGGGTGELFF
DNA: TGTGCCAGCAGCCCTCGGGGACTAGCGGGAGGGGGTACCGGGGAGCTGTTTTTT

size: -
length: 15
J: TRBJ2-1
D: TRBD1
V: TRBV6-8
CDR3: CASSCGQVCTDEQFF
DNA: TGTGCCAGCAGTTGCGGACAGGTTTGTACCGATGAGCAGTTCTTC

size: few
length: 15
J: TRBJ2-1
D: TRBD2
V: TRBV27
CDR3: CASSVRLAGDNEQFF
DNA: TGTGCCAGCAGTGTTCGACTAGCGGGGGACAATGAGCAGTTCTTC

size: few
length: 18
J: TRBJ2-1
D: -
V: TRBV12-2
CDR3: CASRPRPNSGASYNEQFF
DNA: TGTGCAAGTCGCCCCCGCCCCAATAGCGGCGCTTCCTACAATGAGCAGTTCTTC

size: -
length: 12
J: TRBJ1-2
D: TRBD1
V: TRBV2
CDR3: CASRQGYYGYTF
DNA: TGTGCCAGCCGACAGGGGTACTATGGCTACACCTTC

size: -
length: 12
J: TRBJ2-2
D: TRBD2
V: TRBV13
CDR3: CASSLGGMELFF
DNA: TGTGCCAGCAGCCTCGGGGGGATGGAGCTGTTTTTT

size: -
length: 15
J: TRBJ1-2
D: -
V: TRBV7-3
CDR3: CASSPVADSNYGYTF
DNA: TGTGCCAGCAGCCCAGTGGCCGATTCTAACTATGGCTACACCTTC

size: -
length: 16
J: TRBJ2-3
D: TRBD1
V: TRBV27
CDR3: CASSLTLQGAADTQYF
DNA: TGTGCCAGCAGTTTAACTCTACAGGGGGCGGCAGATACGCAGTATTTT

size: -
length: 15
J: TRBJ2-7
D: TRBD1
V: TRBV4-1
CDR3: CASSQSDRGYYEQYF
DNA: TGCGCCAGCAGCCAATCAGACAGGGGTTACTACGAGCAGTACTTC

size: -
length: 15
J: TRBJ1-1
D: -
V: TRBV7-2
CDR3: CASSSTAGENTEAFF
DNA: TGTGCCAGCAGCTCAACGGCGGGGGAGAACACTGAAGCTTTCTTT

size: -
length: 14
J: TRBJ1-1
D: -
V: TRBV9
CDR3: CASSVVGRDTEAFF
DNA: TGTGCCAGCAGCGTAGTCGGCAGGGACACTGAAGCTTTCTTT

size: -
length: 14
J: TRBJ1-1
D: -
V: TRBV18
CDR3: CASSPPGGNTEAFF
DNA: TGTGCCAGCTCACCACCGGGAGGGAACACTGAAGCTTTCTTT

size: -
length: 15
J: TRBJ2-7
D: TRBD2
V: TRBV4-1
CDR3: CASSRTSGGPYEQYF
DNA: TGCGCCAGCAGCCGAACTAGCGGGGGCCCCTACGAGCAGTACTTC

size: few
length: 16
J: TRBJ2-4
D: TRBD1
V: TRBV9
CDR3: CASSPGQGLAKNIQYF
DNA: TGTGCCAGCAGTCCGGGACAGGGATTAGCCAAAAACATTCAGTACTTC

size: -
length: 19
J: TRBJ2-2
D: TRBD2
V: TRBV5-1
CDR3: CASSSNPLAGGLNTGELFF
DNA: TGCGCCAGCAGCTCTAACCCACTAGCGGGGGGCCTCAACACCGGGGAGCTGTTTTTT

size: -
length: 16
J: TRBJ2-3
D: -
V: TRBV7-9
CDR3: CASPPPGYSSTDTQYF
DNA: TGTGCCAGCCCTCCTCCGGGGTATTCTAGCACAGATACGCAGTATTTT

size: -
length: 17
J: TRBJ2-1
D: -
V: TRBV21-1
CDR3: CASSSGLRTRLYNEQFF
DNA: TGTGCCAGCAGCTCGGGACTTCGAACGAGACTCTACAATGAGCAGTTCTTC

size: few
length: 17
J: TRBJ2-1
D: TRBD2
V: TRBV27
CDR3: CASSLIAGGRTYNEQFF
DNA: TGTGCCAGCAGTTTAATAGCGGGGGGCAGGACCTACAATGAGCAGTTCTTC

size: -
length: 15
J: TRBJ1-4
D: TRBD1
V: TRBV6-1
CDR3: CASSEAGQGYEKLFF
DNA: TGTGCCAGCAGTGAAGCGGGACAGGGTTATGAAAAACTGTTTTTT

size: -
length: 16
J: TRBJ1-1
D: -
V: TRBV2
CDR3: CASSDPHRAANTEAFF
DNA: TGTGCCAGCAGCGACCCTCACAGGGCGGCGAACACTGAAGCTTTCTTT

size: few
length: 13
J: TRBJ1-1
D: -
V: TRBV5-4
CDR3: CASSLYSGTEAFF
DNA: TGTGCCAGCAGCTTGTATTCGGGCACTGAAGCTTTCTTT

size: few
length: 15
J: TRBJ2-2
D: -
V: TRBV11-2
CDR3: CASSPPDIGTGELFF
DNA: TGTGCCAGCAGCCCCCCGGACATTGGGACCGGGGAGCTGTTTTTT

size: -
length: 14
J: TRBJ1-2
D: -
V: TRBV5-4
CDR3: CASSRSGINYGYTF
DNA: TGTGCCAGCAGCAGATCAGGGATAAACTATGGCTACACCTTC

size: -
length: 17
J: TRBJ2-5
D: TRBD2
V: TRBV5-1
CDR3: CASSLTGAGRHRETQYF
DNA: TGCGCCAGCAGCTTGACGGGAGCGGGGCGTCATAGGGAGACCCAGTACTTC

size: -
length: 18
J: TRBJ2-5
D: TRBD2
V: TRBV4-2
CDR3: CASSQEVSSGGAGGTQYF
DNA: TGTGCCAGCAGCCAAGAGGTGTCTAGCGGGGGGGCCGGGGGGACCCAGTACTTC

size: -
length: 17
J: TRBJ2-3
D: TRBD2
V: TRBV4-1
CDR3: CASSRLGASGTSDTQYF
DNA: TGCGCCAGCAGCCGACTTGGGGCTAGCGGGACCTCAGATACGCAGTATTTT

size: -
length: 17
J: TRBJ1-1
D: -
V: TRBV4-2
CDR3: CASNPLGEGNLNTEAFF
DNA: TGTGCCAGCAACCCCCTAGGGGAAGGGAATTTGAACACTGAAGCTTTCTTT

size: -
length: 15
J: TRBJ1-2
D: TRBD1
V: TRBV14
CDR3: CASSLWDRLNYGYTF
DNA: TGTGCCAGCAGCCTATGGGACAGACTTAACTATGGCTACACCTTC

size: -
length: 15
J: TRBJ2-7
D: -
V: TRBV9
CDR3: CASSVGTGRAYEQYF
DNA: TGTGCCAGCAGCGTAGGAACAGGGAGAGCCTACGAGCAGTACTTC

size: -
length: 13
J: TRBJ1-2
D: TRBD1
V: TRBV6-5
CDR3: CASSPGQIYGYTF
DNA: TGTGCCAGCAGCCCGGGACAGATCTATGGCTACACCTTC

size: -
length: 15
J: TRBJ1-1
D: -
V: TRBV7-3
CDR3: CASSFYGGEDTEAFF
DNA: TGTGCCAGCAGCTTCTACGGGGGAGAGGACACTGAAGCTTTCTTT

size: few
length: 15
J: TRBJ2-3
D: TRBD2
V: TRBV5-6
CDR3: CASSLGRGGLNTQYF
DNA: TGTGCCAGCAGCTTGGGTCGGGGGGGCCTAAATACGCAGTATTTT

size: -
length: 16
J: TRBJ2-1
D: TRBD2
V: TRBV5-1
CDR3: CASSLSLAGTSGEQFF
DNA: TGCGCCAGCAGCTTGTCGCTAGCGGGGACCTCGGGTGAGCAGTTCTTC